The 32 T cell receptor beta chains listed next were all sequenced from one sample in a study of OX40 agonist ivuxolimab in advanced cancers. The method behind the library was the immunoSEQ multiplex PCR assay. This immuneACCESS table, as held by TCRdb, lists in-frame sequences with V and J called but not all clones. Of the missing ones, under half trace to an unresolved V gene in checked studies; the others have no known cause. Here the sample has roughly 70,000 clones; roughly 89% occur a single time. The ten biggest clones cover under 3.5% of the sample. The sample consisted of CD4+ or CD8+ T cells sorted from blood, taken in a trial of the OX40 agonist ivuxolimab. These receptors came from an adult with an advanced solid tumor such as melanoma, head and neck, liver or kidney cancer.

The chain employs TRBV19 and TRBJ1-5; D is undetermined. Germline values: CDR1 LNHDA, CDR2 SQIVND (reference sequence). This CDR3 is built from 15 residues. V lost 6 bases, J lost 0 bases, and 12 bases lay in between. As DNA, the CDR3 is TGTGCCAGTAGAGGAGGGTACCCTAGCAATCAGCCCCAGCATTTT. Its translation is CASRGGYPSNQPQHF.

J is TRBJ2-2 and V is TRBV4-3, with TRBD2 matching 7 bases. V lost 1 base to trimming and J lost 4 bases; unmatched junction nucleotides: 12. CDR3 size: 18 residues. Germline assignment: CDR1 LGHNA and CDR2 YSLEER. DNA for the CDR3: TGCGCCAGCAGCCAAGGACTCCTGGCTAGCGGAACCACCGGGGAGCTGTTTTTT. Its translation: CASSQGLLASGTTGELFF.

In this sample, this clone turned up a few times. CDR3 loop: CSVDQGANTGELFF. The CDR3 coding sequence is TGCAGCGTGGACCAGGGGGCGAACACCGGGGAGCTGTTTTTT. This chain links TRBV29-1 with TRBJ2-2; 7 nucleotides match TRBD1. After removal of 6 bases from V and 0 bases from J, the junction contained 4 bases not matched to a gene. Germline assignment: CDR1 SQVTM and CDR2 ANQGSEA. CDR3 length: 14 amino acids.

CDR3 in amino acids: CASSFDQAYEQYF. CDR3 DNA sequence: TGTGCCAGCAGTTTTGACCAGGCCTACGAGCAGTACTTC. This chain joins TRBV27 and TRBJ2-7, with D unresolved. Deletions cut 3 bases from V and 2 bases from J, with 8 bases between. CDR1 MNHEY and CDR2 SMNVEV come from the germline V gene (reference sequence). This CDR3 region has 13 residues.

This chain uses TRBV6-5 with TRBJ2-3, with D possibly being TRBD1 (6 bases). V was cut by 6 bases and J by 2 bases, with 15 bases left in between. CDR3 length: 15 residues. CDR1 is MNHEY, CDR2 SVGAGI, per germline. CDR3 nucleotide sequence: TGTGCCAGCAGCCCCACAGGGACCCTCACAGATACGCAGTATTTT. Translated: CASSPTGTLTDTQYF.

The chain uses TRBV30 and TRBJ1-1; 7 bases fit TRBD1. CDR1 GTSNPN and CDR2 SVGIG come from the germline V gene (reference sequence). V lost 3 bases, J lost 0 bases, and 7 bases stayed unmatched. The length of the CDR3 is 15 residues. CDR3 nucleotide sequence: TGTGCCTGGAGCGACGTACAGGGGATGAACACTGAAGCTTTCTTT. Translating gives CAWSDVQGMNTEAFF.

The V call is TRBV19, the J call TRBJ2-2; 8 bases match TRBD1. This CDR3 spans 15 amino acids. The V gene's germline CDR1 is LNHDA and CDR2 SQIVND (reference sequence). V gave up 3 bases and J gave up 5 bases; unmatched junction bases: 5. CDR3 sequence (DNA): TGTGCCAGTAGTATCCGCAGGGGGCAAACCGGGGAGCTGTTTTTT. Translated, it gives CASSIRRGQTGELFF.

The V call is TRBV10-3, the J call TRBJ2-1, with a possible D match to TRBD2 (5 bases). Trimming removed 0 bases at V and 13 bases at J, with 22 bases between. There are 16 residues in the CDR3. Germline V gene lookup returns CDR1 ENHRY and CDR2 SYGVKD. CDR3 region: CAISESTSPAGGKQFF. CDR3 coding DNA: TGTGCCATCAGTGAGTCGACGTCTCCCGCGGGTGGGAAACAGTTCTTC.

The chain is built from TRBV27 and TRBJ1-1, with 7 nucleotides matching TRBD1. Germline lookup yields CDR1 MNHEY and CDR2 SMNVEV (reference sequence). This CDR3 is 15 amino acids long. J gave up 4 bases and V 6 bases, and 11 bases lay outside the gene matches. Written as DNA, the CDR3 is TGTGCCAGCAGAATAAACTTTGACAGGGCCACTGAAGCTTTCTTT. Translated: CASRINFDRATEAFF.

The V gene is TRBV4-3, the J gene TRBJ1-2; no firm D call. The CDR3 loop spans 16 amino acids. Germline assignment: CDR1 LGHNA and CDR2 YSLEER. Trimming shortened V by 0 bases and J by 4 bases, and 15 bases separated the two germline ends. CDR3 sequence reads: CASSQDYPETTYGYTF. The CDR3 nucleotides are TGCGCCAGCAGCCAAGATTATCCGGAAACGACCTATGGCTACACCTTC.

The rearrangement links TRBV19 to TRBJ2-1; weak D call: TRBD1 (6 bases). The CDR3 is 16 residues long. Germline-derived CDR1 and CDR2 are LNHDA and SQIVND (reference sequence). Deletions cut 8 bases from V and 1 base from J, with 18 bases between. CDR3 amino acids: CASSRRSGDSYNEQFF. The CDR3 region has the DNA TGTGCCAGTTCAAGGCGGTCAGGGGATTCCTACAATGAGCAGTTCTTC.

This clone was picked up one time. V is TRBV19 and J is TRBJ2-3, with TRBD2 matching over 12 bases. The trim removed 5 bases at V and 2 bases at J, leaving 5 bases unmatched. CDR1 and CDR2 (germline): LNHDA, SQIVND (reference sequence). The CDR3 has 16 residues. CDR3 in DNA: TGTGCCAGTAGTGCCGGACTAGCGGGATACACAGATACGCAGTATTTT. Protein product: CASSAGLAGYTDTQYF.

The chain is built from TRBV18 and TRBJ1-1; 7 bases agree with TRBD1. The CDR3 has 16 amino acids. CDR1 is KGHSH and CDR2 is LQKENI in the germline V gene. J lost 3 bases, V lost 4 bases, and 11 bases had no gene match. In DNA, the CDR3 is TGTGCCAGCTCACATGATGGAGGGCAGGGGGACACTGAAGCTTTCTTT. The encoded protein is CASSHDGGQGDTEAFF.

The chain employs TRBV19 and TRBJ2-5; 7 positions agree with TRBD2. Losses at the gene ends were 4 bases for V and 5 bases for J; bases not matched to a gene: 4. Germline CDR1 and CDR2: LNHDA and SQIVND (reference sequence). CDR3 length equals 13 residues. The CDR3 DNA reads as TGTGCCAGTAGTACGAATAGCGGGGAGACCCAGTACTTC. Translating it yields CASSTNSGETQYF. The entire variable domain, with the rest obtained from reference TRBV19 and TRBJ2-5, is as follows: DGGITQSPKYLFRKEGQNVTLSCEQNLNHDAMYWYRQDPGQGLRLIYYSQIVNDFQKGDIAEGYSVSREKKESFPLTVTSAQKNPTAFYLCASSTNSGETQYFGPGTRLLVL.

V gene TRBV5-5 combines with J gene TRBJ2-7, with 9 bases identical to TRBD2. V was pared by 1 base and J by 6 bases, with 14 bases of the junction left unmatched. The germline V gene encodes CDR1 SGHKS and CDR2 YYEKEE (reference sequence). CDR3 size: 17 residues. This CDR3 reads CASSLRSSGEGRGEQYF. In DNA form, the CDR3 reads TGTGCCAGCAGCTTGCGATCTAGCGGGGAAGGCCGGGGCGAGCAGTACTTC. Full variable domain (outside the CDR3, taken from reference TRBV5-5 and TRBJ2-7): DAGVTQSPTHLIKTRGQQVTLRCSPISGHKSVSWYQQVLGQGPQFIFQYYEKEERGRGNFPDRFSARQFPNYSSELNVNALLLGDSALYLCASSLRSSGEGRGEQYFGPGTRLTVT.

The V call is TRBV4-3, the J call TRBJ1-1; no firm D call. The V end lost 4 bases, the J end lost 3 bases, and 12 bases lay between the germline ends. The CDR3 spans 14 residues. CDR1 is LGHNA and CDR2 is YSLEER in the germline V gene. CDR3: CASSPAGPDTEAFF. CDR3 sequence (DNA): TGCGCCAGCAGCCCAGCCGGGCCCGACACTGAAGCTTTCTTT.

The chain recombines TRBV7-9 with TRBJ2-4; TRBD1 matches 10 bases. The length of the CDR3 is 15 residues. Trimming took 5 bases from V and 5 from J; bases not matched to a gene: 6. CDR1 is SEHNR, CDR2 FQNEAQ, per germline (reference sequence). The chain's CDR3 is CASSEKGQGQNIQYF. The CDR3 DNA reads as TGTGCCAGCAGCGAAAAGGGACAGGGGCAAAACATTCAGTACTTC. Full variable domain (rest looked up from reference TRBV7-9 and TRBJ2-4): DTGVSQNPRHKITKRGQNVTFRCDPISEHNRLYWYRQTLGQGPEFLTYFQNEAQLEKSRLLSDRFSAERPKGSFSTLEIQRTEQGDSAMYLCASSEKGQGQNIQYFGAGTRLSVL.

The genes are TRBV19 and TRBJ2-1, with D possibly matching TRBD2 (5 bases). The CDR3 is 14 residues long. With 4 bases removed from V and 9 bases from J, the gap between germline ends came to 16 bases. The V gene's germline CDR1 is LNHDA and CDR2 SQIVND (reference sequence). The CDR3 sequence is CASSRTSGRREQFF. The CDR3 DNA reads as TGTGCCAGTAGTAGAACGAGCGGACGTCGTGAGCAGTTCTTC.

This chain uses TRBV30 with TRBJ1-2; D is undetermined. Germline V gene lookup returns CDR1 GTSNPN and CDR2 SVGIG (reference sequence). With 2 bases removed from V and 2 bases from J, the gap between germline ends came to 3 bases. This CDR3 is 11 amino acids long. The CDR3 loop is CAWSSNYGYTF. Here the CDR3 DNA reads TGTGCCTGGAGTTCCAACTATGGCTACACCTTC.

This rearrangement joins TRBV18 to TRBJ2-2, with D uncertain. Germline CDR1 KGHSH, CDR2 LQKENI. V lost 1 base, J lost 5 bases, and 5 bases lay in between. The CDR3 covers 13 residues. The CDR3 nucleotides read TGTGCCAGCTCACCACGGTCAACCGGGGAGCTGTTTTTT. It encodes CASSPRSTGELFF.

This rearrangement joins TRBV7-2 to TRBJ2-4, with D unclear. From germline, CDR1 is SGHTA and CDR2 FQGNSA. CDR3 length: 13 amino acids. Trimming left V 6 bases short and J 5 bases short, with 11 bases between. The DNA of the CDR3 is TGTGCCAGCAGAGCTCCCCCGGAAAACATTCAGTACTTC. Translation: CASRAPPENIQYF.

The V call is TRBV29-1, the J call TRBJ2-1; D is unclear. The V end was cut by 3 bases, the J end by 3 bases, with 3 bases between. The germline V gene has CDR1 SQVTM and CDR2 ANQGSEA. This CDR3 is built from 11 residues. The CDR3 here is CSVEDYNEQFF. In nucleotides, the CDR3 is TGCAGCGTTGAGGACTACAATGAGCAGTTCTTC.

Note on this clone: The junction and the germline gene differ at one end; a read error may be behind it. The CDR3 is CASSGVGQGGMETQYF. The CDR3 DNA is TGTGCTAGCAGCGGCGTCGGACAGGGTGGCATGGAGACCCAGTACTTC. The chain combines TRBV7-7 with TRBJ2-5; 8 nucleotides line up with TRBD1. Germline-derived CDR1 and CDR2 are SSHAT and FNYEAQ (reference sequence). The CDR3 consists of 16 residues.

This clone showed up just once. The DNA for the CDR3 is TGCGCCAGCAGCTTGTGGGGGGCAAATCAAGAGACCCAGTACTTC. As protein: CASSLWGANQETQYF. The chain joins TRBV5-1 to TRBJ2-5, with D perhaps assigned TRBD1 or TRBD2 (6 bases each). V shed 1 base and J shed 2 bases, with 12 bases lying between them. CDR1 and CDR2 (germline): SGHRS, YFSETQ. This CDR3 comprises 15 residues.

The V gene is TRBV9, the J gene TRBJ1-2; 7 positions agree with TRBD1. Germline V gives CDR1 SGDLS, CDR2 YYNGEE. There are 14 residues in the CDR3. V gave up 4 bases and J gave up 4 bases; unmatched junction bases: 7. Written as DNA, the CDR3 is TGTGCCAGCAGCCCACTGGGACAGACCTATGGCTACACCTTC. It translates to CASSPLGQTYGYTF.

The chain combines TRBV11-2 with TRBJ2-5; D is ambiguous. CDR1 and CDR2 from the germline V gene are SGHAT and FQNNGV. This CDR3 has 12 residues. Trimming removed 5 bases from V and 3 bases from J, with 7 bases in between. The CDR3 sequence is CASSIAEETQYF. The CDR3 DNA follows: TGTGCCAGCAGCATAGCTGAAGAGACCCAGTACTTC.

This clone was picked up a small number of times. The chain couples TRBV7-2 to TRBJ1-2; weak D call: TRBD1 (5 bases). With 4 bases removed from V and 7 bases from J, the gap between germline ends came to 13 bases. CDR1 and CDR2 from the germline V gene are SGHTA and FQGNSA. This CDR3 is 13 amino acids long. The CDR3: CASSYQGGRGYTF. For the CDR3, the DNA is TGTGCCAGCAGCTACCAGGGTGGCCGTGGCTACACCTTC.

The V and J genes are TRBV6-5 and TRBJ2-3, with unresolved D. V dropped 4 bases and J dropped 0 bases, with 2 bases sitting between them. The germline gives CDR1 MNHEY, CDR2 SVGAGI. CDR3 length: 12 residues. The CDR3 coding sequence is TGTGCCAGCAGTTCTAGCACAGATACGCAGTATTTT. This gives the protein CASSSSTDTQYF.

This clone has only one observation. This rearrangement joins TRBV5-1 to TRBJ2-7; maybe TRBD1 (6 bases). The CDR3 extends over 13 amino acids. V was trimmed by 4 bases and J by 3 bases, leaving 11 bases between them. Germline V gene sequence: CDR1 SGHRS, CDR2 YFSETQ. The CDR3 DNA is TGCGCCAGCAGCCGACAGGAGAACTACGAGCAGTACTTC. Its translation: CASSRQENYEQYF.

This chain connects TRBV18 to TRBJ1-1, with a tentative D call TRBD1 (5 bases). The CDR3 is made up of 15 amino acids. Germline CDR1 is KGHSH and CDR2 is LQKENI. Trimming cost V 0 bases and J 2 bases, with 10 bases left between them. This chain's CDR3 is CASSPPDKTNTEAFF. The CDR3 DNA reads TGTGCCAGCTCACCACCGGACAAGACAAACACTGAAGCTTTCTTT.

This clone occurred a few times. The V call is TRBV5-4, the J call TRBJ2-7, with 7 bases fitting TRBD1. This CDR3 is 15 amino acids long. Germline assignment: CDR1 SGHNT and CDR2 YYREEE (reference sequence). Trimming removed 4 bases from V and 3 bases from J; junction bases left unmatched: 10. CDR3 protein: CASSEDRNLLYEQYF. The CDR3 DNA follows: TGTGCCAGCAGCGAGGACAGGAATCTACTCTACGAGCAGTACTTC.

The CDR3 spells CASSTGQGNYGYTF. CDR3 nucleotides: TGCGCCAGCAGCACCGGACAGGGGAACTATGGCTACACCTTC. V is TRBV5-1 and J is TRBJ1-2; 9 bases fit TRBD1. The V and J ends lost 4 bases and 2 bases, in that order; junction bases with no gene match: 3. This CDR3 comprises 14 residues. Germline-derived CDR1 and CDR2 are SGHRS and YFSETQ.